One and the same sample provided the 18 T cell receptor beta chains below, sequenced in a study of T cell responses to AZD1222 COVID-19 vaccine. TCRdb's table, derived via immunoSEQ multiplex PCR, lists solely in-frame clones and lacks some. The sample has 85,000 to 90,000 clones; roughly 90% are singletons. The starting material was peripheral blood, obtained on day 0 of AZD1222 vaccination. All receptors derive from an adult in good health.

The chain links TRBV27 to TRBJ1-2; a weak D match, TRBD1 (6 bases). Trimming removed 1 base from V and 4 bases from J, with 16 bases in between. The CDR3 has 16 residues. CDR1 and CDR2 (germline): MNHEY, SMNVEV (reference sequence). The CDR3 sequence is CASSLYFPGVGYGYTF. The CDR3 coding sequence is TGTGCCAGCAGTTTATACTTCCCAGGGGTTGGCTATGGCTACACCTTC.

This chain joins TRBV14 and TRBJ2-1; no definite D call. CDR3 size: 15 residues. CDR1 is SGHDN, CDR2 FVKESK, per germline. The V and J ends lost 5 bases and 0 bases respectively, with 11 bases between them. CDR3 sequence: CASSFDQSSYNEQFF. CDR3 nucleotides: TGTGCCAGCAGCTTCGACCAAAGCTCCTACAATGAGCAGTTCTTC. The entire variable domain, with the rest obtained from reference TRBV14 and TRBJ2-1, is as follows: EAGVTQFPSHSVIEKGQTVTLRCDPISGHDNLYWYRRVMGKEIKFLLHFVKESKQDESGMPNNRFLAERTGGTYSTLKVQPAELEDSGVYFCASSFDQSSYNEQFFGPGTRLTVL.

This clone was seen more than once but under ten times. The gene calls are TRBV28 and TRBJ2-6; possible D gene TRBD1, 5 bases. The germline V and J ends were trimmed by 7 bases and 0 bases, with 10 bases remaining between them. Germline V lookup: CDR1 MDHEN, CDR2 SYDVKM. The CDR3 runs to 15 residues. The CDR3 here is CASKPGFSGANVLTF. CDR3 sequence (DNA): TGTGCCAGCAAACCAGGGTTCTCTGGGGCCAACGTCCTGACTTTC.

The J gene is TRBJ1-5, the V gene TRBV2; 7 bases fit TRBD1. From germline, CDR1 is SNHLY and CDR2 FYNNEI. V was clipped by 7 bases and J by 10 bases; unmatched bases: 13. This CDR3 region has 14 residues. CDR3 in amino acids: CASTRQGANPPQHF. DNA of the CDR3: TGTGCCAGCACACGACAGGGCGCGAATCCCCCCCAGCATTTT.

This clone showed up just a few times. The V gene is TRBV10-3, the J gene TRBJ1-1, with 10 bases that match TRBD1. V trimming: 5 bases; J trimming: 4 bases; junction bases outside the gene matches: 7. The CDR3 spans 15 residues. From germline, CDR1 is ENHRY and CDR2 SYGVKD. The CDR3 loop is CAISQPDRGPTEAFF. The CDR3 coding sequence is TGTGCCATCAGTCAGCCCGACAGGGGGCCCACTGAAGCTTTCTTT.

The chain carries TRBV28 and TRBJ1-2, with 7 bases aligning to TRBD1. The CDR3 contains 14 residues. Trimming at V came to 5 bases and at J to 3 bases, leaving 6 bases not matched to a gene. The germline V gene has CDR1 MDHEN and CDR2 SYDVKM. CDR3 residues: CASSPTGADYGYTF. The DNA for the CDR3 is TGTGCCAGCAGTCCTACAGGGGCAGACTATGGCTACACCTTC.

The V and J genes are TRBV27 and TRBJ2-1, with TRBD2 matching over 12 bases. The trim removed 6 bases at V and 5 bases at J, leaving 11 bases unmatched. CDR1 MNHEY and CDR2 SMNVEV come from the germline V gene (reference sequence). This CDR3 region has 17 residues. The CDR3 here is CASRGRWGLAGNNEQFF. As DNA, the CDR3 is TGTGCCAGCAGGGGGCGATGGGGACTAGCGGGCAACAATGAGCAGTTCTTC.

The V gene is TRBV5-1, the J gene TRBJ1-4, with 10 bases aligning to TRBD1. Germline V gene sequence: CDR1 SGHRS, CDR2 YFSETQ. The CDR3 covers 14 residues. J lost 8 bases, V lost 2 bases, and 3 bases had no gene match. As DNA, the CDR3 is TGCGCCAGCAGCTTCGGACAGGGGGGCGAAAAACTGTTTTTT. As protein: CASSFGQGGEKLFF. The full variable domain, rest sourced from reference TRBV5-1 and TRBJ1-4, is KAGVTQTPRYLIKTRGQQVTLSCSPISGHRSVSWYQQTPGQGLQFLFEYFSETQRNKGNFPGRFSGRQFSNSRSEMNVSTLELGDSALYLCASSFGQGGEKLFFGSGTQLSVL.

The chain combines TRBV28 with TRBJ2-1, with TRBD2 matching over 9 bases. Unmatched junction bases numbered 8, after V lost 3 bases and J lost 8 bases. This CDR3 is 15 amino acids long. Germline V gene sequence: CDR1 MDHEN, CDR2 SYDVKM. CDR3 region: CASSFPVSGSYEQFF. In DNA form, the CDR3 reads TGTGCCAGCAGTTTCCCGGTTAGCGGGAGCTATGAGCAGTTCTTC.

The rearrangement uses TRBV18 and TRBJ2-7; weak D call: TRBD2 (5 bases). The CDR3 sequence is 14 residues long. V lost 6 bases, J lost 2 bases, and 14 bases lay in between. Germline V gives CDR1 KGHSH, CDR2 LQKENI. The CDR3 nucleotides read TGTGCCAGCTCTTTGCCTAGCAGCGCCTACGAGCAGTACTTC. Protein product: CASSLPSSAYEQYF.

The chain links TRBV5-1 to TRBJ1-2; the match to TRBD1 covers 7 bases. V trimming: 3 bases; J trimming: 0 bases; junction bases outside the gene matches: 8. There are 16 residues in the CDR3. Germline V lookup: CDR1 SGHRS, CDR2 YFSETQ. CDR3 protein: CASSSQGTDPNYGYTF. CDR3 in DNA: TGCGCCAGCAGCTCACAAGGGACAGACCCTAACTATGGCTACACCTTC.

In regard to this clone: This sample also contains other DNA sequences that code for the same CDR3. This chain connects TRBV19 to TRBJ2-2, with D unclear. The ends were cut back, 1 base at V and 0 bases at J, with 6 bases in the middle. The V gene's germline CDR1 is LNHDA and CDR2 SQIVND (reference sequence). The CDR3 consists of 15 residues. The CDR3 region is CASSIVPANTGELFF. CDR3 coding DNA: TGTGCCAGTAGTATAGTTCCAGCGAACACCGGGGAGCTGTTTTTT. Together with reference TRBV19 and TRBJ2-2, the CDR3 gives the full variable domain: DGGITQSPKYLFRKEGQNVTLSCEQNLNHDAMYWYRQDPGQGLRLIYYSQIVNDFQKGDIAEGYSVSREKKESFPLTVTSAQKNPTAFYLCASSIVPANTGELFFGEGSRLTVL.

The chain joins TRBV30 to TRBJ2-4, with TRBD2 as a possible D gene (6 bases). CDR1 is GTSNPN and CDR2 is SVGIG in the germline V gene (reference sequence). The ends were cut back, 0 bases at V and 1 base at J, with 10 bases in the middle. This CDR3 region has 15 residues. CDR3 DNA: TGTGCCTGGAGTGTCGGAGGGAGTGCCAAAAACATTCAGTACTTC. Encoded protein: CAWSVGGSAKNIQYF.

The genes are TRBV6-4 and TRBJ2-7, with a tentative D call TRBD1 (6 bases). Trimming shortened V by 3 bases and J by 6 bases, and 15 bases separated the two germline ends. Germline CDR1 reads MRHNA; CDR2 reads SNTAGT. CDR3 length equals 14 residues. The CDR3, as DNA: TGTGCCAGCAGTGAAGGCAGGGGACGGGTCGAGCAGTACTTC. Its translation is CASSEGRGRVEQYF.

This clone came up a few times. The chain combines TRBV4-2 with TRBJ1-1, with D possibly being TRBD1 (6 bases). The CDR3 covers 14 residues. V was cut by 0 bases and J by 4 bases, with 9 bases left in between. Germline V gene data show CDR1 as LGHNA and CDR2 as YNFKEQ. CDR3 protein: CASSQDRGGTEAFF. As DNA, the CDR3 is TGTGCCAGCAGCCAAGATCGAGGGGGCACTGAAGCTTTCTTT.

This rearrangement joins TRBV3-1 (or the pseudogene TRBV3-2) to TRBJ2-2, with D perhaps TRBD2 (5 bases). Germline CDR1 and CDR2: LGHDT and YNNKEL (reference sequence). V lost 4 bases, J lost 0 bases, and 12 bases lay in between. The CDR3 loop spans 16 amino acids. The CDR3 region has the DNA TGTGCCAGCAGCCCTACTCGGGGAGCGAACACCGGGGAGCTGTTTTTT. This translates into CASSPTRGANTGELFF.

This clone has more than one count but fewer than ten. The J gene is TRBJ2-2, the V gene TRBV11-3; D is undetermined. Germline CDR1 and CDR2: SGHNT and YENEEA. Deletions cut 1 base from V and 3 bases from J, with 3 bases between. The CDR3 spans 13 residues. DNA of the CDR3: TGTGCCAGCAGCTTAGTCCACACCGGGGAGCTGTTTTTT. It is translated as CASSLVHTGELFF.

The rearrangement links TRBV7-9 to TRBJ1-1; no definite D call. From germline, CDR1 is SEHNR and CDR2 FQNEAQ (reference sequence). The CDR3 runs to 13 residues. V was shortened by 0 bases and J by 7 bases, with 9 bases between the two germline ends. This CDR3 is CASSLALLGEAFF. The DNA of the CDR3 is TGTGCCAGCAGCTTAGCGCTTCTAGGTGAAGCTTTCTTT.